This T cell receptor beta chain emerged from a study of T cell changes during pregnancy in multiple sclerosis. V trimming: 4 bases; J trimming: 8 bases; junction bases outside the gene matches: 17. Germline CDR1 and CDR2: SGHRS and YFSETQ. The CDR3 has 16 residues. Assay: immunoSEQ multiplex PCR; the TCRdb copy retains only in-frame clones and omits some. The repertoire has about 54,000 clones, around 92% of them found once; the top ten carry approximately 1.1%. The sequence derives from a female donor in good health, enrolled as a control in a pregnancy study. The chain couples TRBV5-1 to TRBJ1-2; 7 bases are a match to TRBD1. The sample here was peripheral blood, taken after pregnancy. CDR3 DNA: TGCGCCAGCAGCATATCGCCGGGACAGACATATGGGGGCTACACCTTC. It yields the protein CASSISPGQTYGGYTF.